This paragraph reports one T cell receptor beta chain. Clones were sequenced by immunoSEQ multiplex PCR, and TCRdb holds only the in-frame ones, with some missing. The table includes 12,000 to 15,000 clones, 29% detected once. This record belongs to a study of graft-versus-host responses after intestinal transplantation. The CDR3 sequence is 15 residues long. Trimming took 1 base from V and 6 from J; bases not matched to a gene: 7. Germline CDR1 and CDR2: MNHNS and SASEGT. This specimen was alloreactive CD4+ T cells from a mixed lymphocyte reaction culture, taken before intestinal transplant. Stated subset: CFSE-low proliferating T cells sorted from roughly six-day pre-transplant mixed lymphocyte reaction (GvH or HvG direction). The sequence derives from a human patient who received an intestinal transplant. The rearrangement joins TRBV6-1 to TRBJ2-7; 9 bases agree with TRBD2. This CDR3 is CASSEEVAGVGEQYF. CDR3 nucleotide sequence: TGTGCCAGCAGTGAAGAGGTAGCGGGAGTCGGCGAGCAGTACTTC.